Following are 29 T cell receptor beta chains from one sample sequenced in a study of T cells in Graves' hyperthyroidism and ophthalmopathy. Researchers amplified the TCR beta CDR3 regions from RNA transcripts. Initially, a first-round RT-PCR of the TCR CDR3 employed the HTBI primer set. TCRdb ran MiXCR on the multiplex PCR reads and lists one entry per CDR3 protein. This table holds fewer than 55,000 distinct CDR3 sequences, approximately 53% found once. Material for sequencing was peripheral blood or thyroid tissue (not recorded which). The receptors shown here come from a man between 18 and 35 years old with Graves' hyperthyroidism.

The chain combines TRBV6-2 or TRBV6-3 with TRBJ1-1; no definite D call. Germline V gene lookup returns CDR1 MNHEY and CDR2 SVGEGT. The CDR3 consists of 13 residues. The germline V and J ends were trimmed by 0 bases and 5 bases, with 7 bases remaining between them. The CDR3 DNA reads TGTGCCAGCAGTTACTCGGCCCTAACTGAAGCTTTCTTT. It encodes CASSYSALTEAFF.

The chain uses TRBV19 and TRBJ1-5; the D is unclear. V dropped 6 bases and J dropped 6 bases, with 15 bases sitting between them. This CDR3 contains 14 residues. Germline values: CDR1 LNHDA, CDR2 SQIVND (reference sequence). CDR3 in amino acids: CASSDIPLGQPQHF. CDR3 bases: TGTGCCAGTAGCGATATACCCCTCGGTCAGCCCCAGCATTTT.

The CDR3 DNA reads TGCAGCGCGACAGGGAGAGGTGGCTACACCTTC. Translated: CSATGRGGYTF. The chain links TRBV29-1 to TRBJ1-2; 7 bases are shared with TRBD1. The CDR3 extends over 11 amino acids. The germline CDR1 and CDR2 sequences are SQVTM and ANQGSEA. V was clipped by 7 bases and J by 7 bases; unmatched bases: 6.

This clonotype was observed at least ten times. V gene TRBV6-6 combines with J gene TRBJ1-5; 10 bases align to TRBD1. This CDR3 has 15 amino acids. Trimming took 6 bases from V and 0 from J; bases not matched to a gene: 2. Germline loops: CDR1 MNHNY, CDR2 SVGAGI (reference sequence). CDR3 sequence: CASRGQGSSNQPQHF. For the CDR3, the DNA is TGTGCCAGCAGGGGACAGGGGAGTAGCAATCAGCCCCAGCATTTT.

This sequence joins TRBV7-2 and TRBJ2-3; no clear D gene. Trimming removed 0 bases from V and 3 bases from J, with 10 bases in between. The length of the CDR3 is 15 residues. The germline CDR1 and CDR2 sequences are SGHTA and FQGNSA. The CDR3 DNA follows: TGTGCCAGCAGCTTAGCGCTCCTCGGGACAGATACGCAGTATTTT. Translated, it gives CASSLALLGTDTQYF.

V gene TRBV5-1 combines with J gene TRBJ1-1; 8 positions agree with TRBD1. V shed 5 bases, J shed 4 bases, and the junction held 7 bases outside the gene matches. The CDR3 has 14 amino acids. Germline V gene lookup returns CDR1 SGHRS and CDR2 YFSETQ. In nucleotides, the CDR3 is TGCGCCAGCAGTTCACAGGGGGAGGTCACTGAAGCTTTCTTT. As protein: CASSSQGEVTEAFF.

This clonotype is medium-sized within its sample. The rearrangement links TRBV7-2 to TRBJ1-5, with D tentatively TRBD1 (5 bases). Germline V gives CDR1 SGHTA, CDR2 FQGNSA. The V end was cut by 2 bases, the J end by 3 bases, with 11 bases between. This CDR3 comprises 15 residues. The CDR3 loop is CASSLRGSPNQPQHF. CDR3 in DNA: TGTGCCAGCAGCTTAAGGGGATCTCCCAATCAGCCCCAGCATTTT.

This chain connects TRBV10-2 to TRBJ1-5; D is undetermined. The CDR3 is made up of 15 amino acids. The V and J ends lost 2 bases and 0 bases respectively, with 8 bases between them. CDR1 is WSHSY, CDR2 SAAADI, per germline. The CDR3 nucleotides are TGCGCCAGCAGTGAGGACGGCAATAGCAATCAGCCCCAGCATTTT. Translation gives CASSEDGNSNQPQHF.

This clonotype was picked up one time. The chain employs TRBV20-1 and TRBJ1-2, with unresolved D. CDR3 length: 12 residues. Germline-derived CDR1 and CDR2 are DFQATT and SNEGSKA (reference sequence). V lost 3 bases and J 7 bases, leaving 12 bases between the germline ends. Here the CDR3 reads CSARGLDGGYTF. The CDR3, as DNA: TGCAGTGCTAGGGGCCTCGACGGTGGCTACACCTTC.

V is TRBV2 and J is TRBJ1-1; TRBD1 is a possible D gene (5 bases). Germline CDR1 is SNHLY and CDR2 is FYNNEI. This CDR3 has 11 residues. V lost 4 bases and J lost 8, with 8 bases in between. The CDR3, as DNA: TGTGCCAGCAGTGGGGGCCAGGAAGCTTTCTTT. Residues: CASSGGQEAFF.

This chain links TRBV19 with TRBJ1-3; no reliable D call. The CDR3 has 13 amino acids. Germline CDR1 LNHDA, CDR2 SQIVND (reference sequence). The V end was cut by 6 bases, the J end by 0 bases, with 6 bases between. The CDR3 sequence is CASRSRSGNTIYF. The CDR3 DNA follows: TGTGCCAGTAGATCACGCTCTGGAAACACCATATATTTT. Based on the CDR3 plus reference TRBV19 and TRBJ1-3, the full variable domain is DGGITQSPKYLFRKEGQNVTLSCEQNLNHDAMYWYRQDPGQGLRLIYYSQIVNDFQKGDIAEGYSVSREKKESFPLTVTSAQKNPTAFYLCASRSRSGNTIYFGEGSWLTVV.

This clonotype was counted at least ten times. The chain employs TRBV20-1 and TRBJ1-6; D possibly corresponds to TRBD1 (5 bases). The V end lost 2 bases, the J end lost 11 bases, and 13 bases lay between the germline ends. This CDR3 has 13 residues. Germline CDR1 reads DFQATT; CDR2 reads SNEGSKA (reference sequence). CDR3 nucleotide sequence: TGCAGTGCTAGACCAGGGACCGAGGCACCCCTCCACTTT. It encodes CSARPGTEAPLHF.

A word on this clonotype: The junction departs from the called germline gene at one end, perhaps through a read error. This rearrangement joins TRBV7-9 to TRBJ1-1, with TRBD1 identical over 7 bases. Germline values: CDR1 SEHNR, CDR2 FQNEAQ (reference sequence). The CDR3 sequence is 14 residues long. DNA of the CDR3: TGTACCAGCAGCTTAGTAGGGACAGTCGGTGAAGCTCTCTTT. It codes for CTSSLVGTVGEALF. Full variable domain (rest looked up from reference TRBV7-9 and TRBJ1-1): DTGVSQNPRHKITKRGQNVTFRCDPISEHNRLYWYRQTLGQGPEFLTYFQNEAQLEKSRLLSDRFSAERPKGSFSTLEIQRTEQGDSAMYLCTSSLVGTVGEALFGQGTRLTVV.

The chain has TRBV19 and TRBJ1-1, with a tentative D call TRBD1 (5 bases). V was shortened by 5 bases and J by 1 base, with 20 bases between the two germline ends. Germline assignment: CDR1 LNHDA and CDR2 SQIVND (reference sequence). The CDR3 runs 17 residues. The CDR3 DNA follows: TGTGCCAGTAGTTGGGCAGGCGGGGGACGGACGAACACTGAAGCTTTCTTT. Protein sequence: CASSWAGGGRTNTEAFF.

This clonotype was found many times. The chain recombines TRBV27 with TRBJ2-3; D tentatively reads TRBD1 or TRBD2 (5 bases each). Trimming pared 1 base from V and 7 bases from J, leaving 12 bases between. Germline CDR1 and CDR2: MNHEY and SMNVEV (reference sequence). This CDR3 has 14 residues. The CDR3 protein is CASSLLGDGYTQYF. The CDR3 DNA sequence: TGTGCCAGCAGTTTATTAGGGGACGGATATACGCAGTATTTT.

The V and J genes are TRBV7-6 and TRBJ1-1, with 7 bases matching TRBD1. V lost 4 bases to trimming and J lost 11 bases; unmatched junction nucleotides: 10. CDR3 size: 13 residues. Germline V gene lookup returns CDR1 SGHVS and CDR2 FNYEAQ. CDR3: CASSSSGGVQAFF. The DNA for the CDR3 is TGTGCCAGCAGCTCCTCAGGGGGGGTTCAGGCTTTCTTT. Drawing the rest from reference TRBV7-6 and TRBJ1-1, the complete variable domain is GAGVSQSPRYKVTKRGQDVALRCDPISGHVSLYWYRQALGQGPEFLTYFNYEAQQDKSGLPNDRFSAERPEGSISTLTIQRTEQRDSAMYRCASSSSGGVQAFFGQGTRLTVV.

This chain uses TRBV29-1 with TRBJ1-2; TRBD1 aligns across 8 bases. The V segment lost 7 bases and the J segment 7 bases; nucleotides outside the gene matches: 5. Germline CDR1 is SQVTM and CDR2 is ANQGSEA. This CDR3 is 11 amino acids long. CDR3 sequence: CSAEDRVGYTF. In nucleotides, the CDR3 is TGCAGCGCAGAGGACAGGGTTGGCTACACCTTC.

The table lists this clonotype with many counts. The CDR3 sequence: CASSLTASYYGYTF. CDR3 DNA: TGTGCCAGCAGTTTGACAGCGTCTTACTATGGCTACACCTTC. This chain links TRBV12-3 or TRBV12-4 with TRBJ1-2; possible D gene TRBD1, 5 bases. The CDR3 covers 14 residues. The germline V and J ends were trimmed by 3 bases and 3 bases, with 11 bases remaining between them.

V usage is TRBV12-3 or TRBV12-4 and J usage is TRBJ1-5; 9 nucleotides agree with TRBD1. The CDR3 covers 14 residues. J gave up 6 bases and V 8 bases, and 8 bases lay outside the gene matches. Written as DNA, the CDR3 is TGTGCCAGCGGCCCACAGGGGGCGGGTCAGCCCCAGCATTTT. It encodes CASGPQGAGQPQHF.

This clonotype was picked up many times. This chain links TRBV7-2 with TRBJ2-3; 13 nucleotides line up with TRBD2. V gave up 1 base and J gave up 4 bases; unmatched junction bases: 17. Germline V gene sequence: CDR1 SGHTA, CDR2 FQGNSA. The CDR3 runs to 21 residues. The CDR3 sequence is CASSLVPGRTSGRKGADTQYF. The CDR3 DNA reads as TGTGCCAGCAGCTTAGTACCCGGTCGGACTAGCGGGAGAAAAGGGGCAGATACGCAGTATTTT.

Remarks on this clonotype: One end of the junction varies from germline; a read error may be responsible. V gene TRBV20-1 combines with J gene TRBJ1-3, with D possibly matching TRBD1 (5 bases). Per the germline V gene, CDR1 is DFQATT and CDR2 is SNEGSKA (reference sequence). This CDR3 spans 13 amino acids. CDR3 nucleotides: TGCAGTGTCCCAGGGTTCTCTGGAGACACCACATATTTT. This codes for CSVPGFSGDTTYF.

By share, this clonotype counts as medium-sized. The chain recombines TRBV20-1 with TRBJ2-5; 7 nucleotides match TRBD1. V trimming: 5 bases; J trimming: 3 bases; junction bases outside the gene matches: 0. The CDR3 sequence is 11 residues long. The germline CDR1 and CDR2 sequences are DFQATT and SNEGSKA (reference sequence). The CDR3, as DNA: TGCAGTGCTGGGACAGAAGAGACCCAGTACTTC. It specifies CSAGTEETQYF.

At least ten counts were recorded for this clonotype. V and J are TRBV24-1 and TRBJ2-7, with D unresolved. The CDR3 extends over 15 amino acids. From germline, CDR1 is KGHDR and CDR2 SFDVKD. Trimming stripped 4 bases from V and 7 bases from J, with 19 bases between. The CDR3 nucleotides read TGTGCCACCAGTGACTCGACACTCCGAGTGGGGGAGCAGTACTTC. As protein: CATSDSTLRVGEQYF.

At least ten counts were recorded for this clonotype. The chain is built from TRBV28 and TRBJ2-7; no reliable D call. CDR3 length equals 12 residues. The V end was cut by 3 bases, the J end by 2 bases, with 5 bases between. Per the germline V gene, CDR1 is MDHEN and CDR2 is SYDVKM. CDR3 in amino acids: CASSFLAYEQYF. In nucleotides, the CDR3 is TGTGCCAGCAGTTTTTTAGCCTACGAGCAGTACTTC.

This chain joins TRBV2 and TRBJ1-1, with 11 bases lining up with TRBD1. CDR3 length: 18 amino acids. Germline CDR1 reads SNHLY; CDR2 reads FYNNEI. With V trimmed by 5 bases and J by 3 bases, 14 bases remained unmatched. The CDR3 here is CASSPQPGTGGDDTEAFF. The CDR3 DNA sequence: TGTGCCAGCAGTCCCCAACCCGGGACAGGGGGTGACGACACTGAAGCTTTCTTT.

This clonotype has at least ten counts. The rearrangement uses TRBV29-1 and TRBJ2-2; D may be TRBD2 (7 bases). Germline V gene sequence: CDR1 SQVTM, CDR2 ANQGSEA. The CDR3 length is 14 residues. The V end was cut by 7 bases, the J end by 5 bases, with 17 bases between. CDR3 nucleotide sequence: TGCAGCGCACCTAGGGGGGGGTGGACCGGGGAGCTGTTTTTT. The encoded protein is CSAPRGGWTGELFF.

The CDR3 sequence: CASTQAGALEQYF. The CDR3 bases are TGTGCCAGCACCCAGGCCGGGGCGCTTGAGCAGTACTTC. The chain employs TRBV9 and TRBJ2-7; D could derive from TRBD1 or TRBD2 (5 bases each). Trimming left V 6 bases short and J 7 bases short, with 17 bases between. CDR1 is SGDLS, CDR2 YYNGEE, per germline. This CDR3 contains 13 residues.

On this clonotype: A much bigger clone sits one base away, suggesting this may be a read error. The chain couples TRBV27 to TRBJ1-1; D is unresolved. Trimming cost V 5 bases and J 5 bases, with 12 bases left between them. This CDR3 spans 13 amino acids. From germline, CDR1 is MNHEY and CDR2 SMNVEV (reference sequence). CDR3 amino acids: CASSVEQKTEAFF. For the CDR3, the DNA is TGTGCCAGCAGTGTAGAGCAGAAAACTGAAGCTTTCTTT.

The rearrangement joins TRBV5-1 to TRBJ2-6; D not resolved. V was cut by 5 bases and J by 0 bases, with 6 bases left in between. Germline CDR1 is SGHRS and CDR2 is YFSETQ. There are 14 residues in the CDR3. Written as DNA, the CDR3 is TGCGCCAGCAGTAGGAACTCTGGGGCCAACGTCCTGACTTTC. Amino acids: CASSRNSGANVLTF.